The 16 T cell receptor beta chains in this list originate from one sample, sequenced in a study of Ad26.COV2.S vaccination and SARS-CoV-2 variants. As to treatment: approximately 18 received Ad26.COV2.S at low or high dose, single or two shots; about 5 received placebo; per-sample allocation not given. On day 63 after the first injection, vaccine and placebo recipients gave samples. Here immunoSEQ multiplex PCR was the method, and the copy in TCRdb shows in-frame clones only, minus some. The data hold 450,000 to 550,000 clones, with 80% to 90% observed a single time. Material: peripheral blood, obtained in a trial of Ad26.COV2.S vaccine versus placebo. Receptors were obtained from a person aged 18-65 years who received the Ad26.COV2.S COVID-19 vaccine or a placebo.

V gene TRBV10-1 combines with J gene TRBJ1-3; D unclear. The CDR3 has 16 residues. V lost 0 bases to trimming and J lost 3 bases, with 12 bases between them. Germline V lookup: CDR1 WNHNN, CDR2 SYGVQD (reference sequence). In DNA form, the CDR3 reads TGCGCCAGCAGTGAGTCAACGAGGATCAGTGGAAACACCATATATTTT. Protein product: CASSESTRISGNTIYF.

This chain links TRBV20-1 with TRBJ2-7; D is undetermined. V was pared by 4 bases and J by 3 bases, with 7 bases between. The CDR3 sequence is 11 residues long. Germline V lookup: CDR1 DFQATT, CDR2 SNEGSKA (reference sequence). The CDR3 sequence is CSANRDYEQYF. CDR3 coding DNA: TGCAGTGCTAACAGAGACTACGAGCAGTACTTC.

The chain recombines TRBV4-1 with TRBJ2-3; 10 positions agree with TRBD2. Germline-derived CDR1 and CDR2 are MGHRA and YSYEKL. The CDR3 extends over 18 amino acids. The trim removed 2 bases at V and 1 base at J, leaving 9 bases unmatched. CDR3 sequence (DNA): TGCGCCAGCAGCCAAATTAGCGGGAGGCTCAGGGGCACAGATACGCAGTATTTT. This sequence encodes CASSQISGRLRGTDTQYF.

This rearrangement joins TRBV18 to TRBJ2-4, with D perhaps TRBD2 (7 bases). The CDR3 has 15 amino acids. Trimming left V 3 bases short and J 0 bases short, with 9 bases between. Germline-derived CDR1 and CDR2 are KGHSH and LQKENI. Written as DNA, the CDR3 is TGTGCCAGCTCACCGGGGGGGCTAGCCAAAAACATTCAGTACTTC. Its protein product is CASSPGGLAKNIQYF. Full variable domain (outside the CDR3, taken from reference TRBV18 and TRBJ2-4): NAGVMQNPRHLVRRRGQEARLRCSPMKGHSHVYWYRQLPEEGLKFMVYLQKENIIDESGMPKERFSAEFPKEGPSILRIQQVVRGDSAAYFCASSPGGLAKNIQYFGAGTRLSVL.

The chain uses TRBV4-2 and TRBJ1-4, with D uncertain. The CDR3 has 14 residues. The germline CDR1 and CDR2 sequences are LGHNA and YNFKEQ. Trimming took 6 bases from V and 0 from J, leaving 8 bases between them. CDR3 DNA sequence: TGTGCCAGCAGGGGCTATGCAACTAATGAAAAACTGTTTTTT. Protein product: CASRGYATNEKLFF.

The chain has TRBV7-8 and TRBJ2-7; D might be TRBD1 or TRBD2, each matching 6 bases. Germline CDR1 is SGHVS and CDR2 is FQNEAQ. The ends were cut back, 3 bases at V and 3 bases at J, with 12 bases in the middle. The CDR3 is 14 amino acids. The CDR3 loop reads CASSFGGQGYEQYF. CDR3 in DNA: TGTGCCAGCAGCTTCGGGGGACAAGGCTACGAGCAGTACTTC. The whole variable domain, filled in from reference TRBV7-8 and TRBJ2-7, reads GAGVSQSPRYKVAKRGQDVALRCDPISGHVSLFWYQQALGQGPEFLTYFQNEAQLDKSGLPSDRFFAERPEGSVSTLKIQRTQQEDSAVYLCASSFGGQGYEQYFGPGTRLTVT.

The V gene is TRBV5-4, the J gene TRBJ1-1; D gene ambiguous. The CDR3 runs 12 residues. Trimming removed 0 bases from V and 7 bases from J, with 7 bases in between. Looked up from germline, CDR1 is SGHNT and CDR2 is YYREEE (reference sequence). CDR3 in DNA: TGTGCCAGCAGCTTGGTGGGCGGTGAAGCTTTCTTT. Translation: CASSLVGGEAFF.

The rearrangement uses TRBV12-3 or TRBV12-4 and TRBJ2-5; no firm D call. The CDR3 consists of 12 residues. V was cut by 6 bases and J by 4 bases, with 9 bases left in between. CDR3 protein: CASSTERETQYF. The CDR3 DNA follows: TGTGCCAGCAGCACCGAGAGAGAGACCCAGTACTTC.

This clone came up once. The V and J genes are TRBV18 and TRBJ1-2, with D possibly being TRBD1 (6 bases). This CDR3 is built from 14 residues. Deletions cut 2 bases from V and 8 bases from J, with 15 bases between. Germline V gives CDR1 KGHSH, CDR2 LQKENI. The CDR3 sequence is CASSPSKGVGGYTF. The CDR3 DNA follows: TGTGCCAGCTCACCAAGCAAGGGGGTAGGAGGCTACACCTTC.

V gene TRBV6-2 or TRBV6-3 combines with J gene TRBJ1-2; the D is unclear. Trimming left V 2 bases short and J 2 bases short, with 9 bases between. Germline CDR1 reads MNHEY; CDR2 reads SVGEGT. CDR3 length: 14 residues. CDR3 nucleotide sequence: TGTGCCAGCAGTTACGACGCCTCAAACTATGGCTACACCTTC. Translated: CASSYDASNYGYTF.

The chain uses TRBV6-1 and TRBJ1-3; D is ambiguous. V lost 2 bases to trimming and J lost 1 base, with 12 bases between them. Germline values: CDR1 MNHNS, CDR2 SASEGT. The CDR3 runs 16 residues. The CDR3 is CASSEWWGVSGNTIYF. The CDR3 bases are TGTGCCAGCAGTGAATGGTGGGGAGTATCTGGAAACACCATATATTTT.

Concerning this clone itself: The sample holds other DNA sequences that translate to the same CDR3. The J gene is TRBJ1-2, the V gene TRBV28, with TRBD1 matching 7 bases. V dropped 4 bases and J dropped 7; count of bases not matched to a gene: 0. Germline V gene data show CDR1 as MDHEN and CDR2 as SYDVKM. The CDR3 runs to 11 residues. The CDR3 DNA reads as TGTGCCAGCAGTTACAGGGGTGGCTACACCTTC. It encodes CASSYRGGYTF.

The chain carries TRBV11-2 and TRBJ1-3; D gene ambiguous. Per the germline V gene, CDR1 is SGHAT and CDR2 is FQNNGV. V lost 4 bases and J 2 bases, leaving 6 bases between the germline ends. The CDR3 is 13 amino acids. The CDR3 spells CASSSTAGNTIYF. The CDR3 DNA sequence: TGTGCCAGCAGCTCCACCGCTGGAAACACCATATATTTT. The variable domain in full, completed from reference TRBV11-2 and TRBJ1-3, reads EAGVAQSPRYKIIEKRQSVAFWCNPISGHATLYWYQQILGQGPKLLIQFQNNGVVDDSQLPKDRFSAERLKGVDSTLKIQPAKLEDSAVYLCASSSTAGNTIYFGEGSWLTVV.

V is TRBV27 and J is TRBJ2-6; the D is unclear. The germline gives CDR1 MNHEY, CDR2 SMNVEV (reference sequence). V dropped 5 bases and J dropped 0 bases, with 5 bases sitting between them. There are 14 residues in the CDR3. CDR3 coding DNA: TGTGCCAGCAGTCCATTCTCTGGGGCCAACGTCCTGACTTTC. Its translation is CASSPFSGANVLTF. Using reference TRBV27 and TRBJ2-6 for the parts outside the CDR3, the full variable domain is EAQVTQNPRYLITVTGKKLTVTCSQNMNHEYMSWYRQDPGLGLRQIYYSMNVEVTDKGDVPEGYKVSRKEKRNFPLILESPSPNQTSLYFCASSPFSGANVLTFGAGSRLTVL.

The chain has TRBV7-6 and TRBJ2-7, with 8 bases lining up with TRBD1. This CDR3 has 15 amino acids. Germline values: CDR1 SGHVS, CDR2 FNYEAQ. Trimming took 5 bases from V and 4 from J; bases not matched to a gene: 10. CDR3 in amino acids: CASSPQGGPGYEQYF. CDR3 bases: TGTGCCAGCAGCCCACAGGGGGGACCTGGGTACGAGCAGTACTTC.

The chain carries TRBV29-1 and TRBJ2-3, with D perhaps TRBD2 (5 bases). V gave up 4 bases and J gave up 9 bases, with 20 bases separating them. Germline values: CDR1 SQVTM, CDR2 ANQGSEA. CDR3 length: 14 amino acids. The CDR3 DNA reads TGCAGCGTTGTGGCGTCGCCAACGGGGAAGACGCAGTATTTT. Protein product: CSVVASPTGKTQYF.